These 17 T cell receptor beta chains were all obtained from the same sample, sequenced in a study of monozygotic twins with inflammatory bowel disease. TCRdb re-called the 5' RACE reads and catalogs CDR3 proteins one per entry, DNA excluded. This listing includes 400,000 to 500,000 distinct CDR3 sequences. Sequencing was done on a sample of blood. Receptors were obtained from a human donor with ulcerative colitis or Crohn's disease, or a healthy co-twin of an affected twin (not recorded which).

The rearrangement joins TRBV5-1 to TRBJ2-1; TCRdb proposes TRBD2, but this gene call is untestable without DNA. The CDR3 loop spans 16 amino acids. Germline V lookup: CDR1 SGHRS, CDR2 YFSETQ. The chain's CDR3 is CASSKSVLAGVGEQFF.

The V gene is TRBV5-1, the J gene TRBJ2-3; TCRdb outputs TRBD2, but without DNA this stays unchecked. CDR3 length: 17 residues. Germline loops: CDR1 SGHRS, CDR2 YFSETQ. The CDR3 region is CASSPQPTARSTDTQYF.

The chain recombines TRBV7-6 with TRBJ2-5. Germline loops: CDR1 SGHVS, CDR2 FNYEAQ. The CDR3 consists of 12 residues. The CDR3 sequence: CASSAFQETQYF.

This chain uses TRBV30 with TRBJ2-1; lacking DNA, the TRBD2 call made by TCRdb goes unchecked. The length of the CDR3 is 15 residues. Looked up from germline, CDR1 is GTSNPN and CDR2 is SVGIG (reference sequence). CDR3: CAWAGSGGAVGEQFF.

The rearrangement joins TRBV11-2 to TRBJ1-2. Germline loops: CDR1 SGHAT, CDR2 FQNNGV. This CDR3 spans 13 amino acids. CDR3 in amino acids: CASSVTSNYGYTF. Drawing the rest from reference TRBV11-2 and TRBJ1-2, the complete variable domain is EAGVAQSPRYKIIEKRQSVAFWCNPISGHATLYWYQQILGQGPKLLIQFQNNGVVDDSQLPKDRFSAERLKGVDSTLKIQPAKLEDSAVYLCASSVTSNYGYTFGSGTRLTVV.

The chain couples TRBV6-1 to TRBJ2-7; lacking DNA, the TRBD1 call made by TCRdb goes unchecked. Germline CDR1 MNHNS, CDR2 SASEGT. The CDR3 spans 14 residues. CDR3 amino acids: CASSGQMSSYEQYF.

This rearrangement joins TRBV24-1 to TRBJ2-2; no DNA is available, so the TRBD1 call from TCRdb remains unchecked. There are 16 residues in the CDR3. CDR1 and CDR2 (germline): KGHDR, SFDVKD. The CDR3 sequence: CATSGQGDLRTGELFF.

The chain employs TRBV12-3 or TRBV12-4 and TRBJ1-3. This CDR3 has 15 amino acids. The CDR3: CASSFRAQAGNTIYF.

The rearrangement links TRBV6-5 to TRBJ1-1. Germline loops: CDR1 MNHEY, CDR2 SVGAGI. This CDR3 contains 11 residues. CDR3 sequence: CASSYYGEAFF.

The V call is TRBV6-1, the J call TRBJ1-1; absent DNA, TCRdb's TRBD1 call cannot be checked. This CDR3 is built from 13 residues. CDR1 and CDR2 from the germline V gene are MNHNS and SASEGT. CDR3 region: CAVGKGMNTEAFF.

The J gene is TRBJ1-2, the V gene TRBV14; TCRdb indicates TRBD1, and absent DNA this call remains unverified. This CDR3 has 14 residues. The germline V gene has CDR1 SGHDN and CDR2 FVKESK. The CDR3 region is CASSPDRLIYGYTF. Complete variable domain (other parts from reference TRBV14 and TRBJ1-2): EAGVTQFPSHSVIEKGQTVTLRCDPISGHDNLYWYRRVMGKEIKFLLHFVKESKQDESGMPNNRFLAERTGGTYSTLKVQPAELEDSGVYFCASSPDRLIYGYTFGSGTRLTVV.

The J gene is TRBJ1-2, the V gene TRBV12-3 or TRBV12-4; the D call of TRBD1 rests on TCRdb alone, since no DNA is present to check it. This CDR3 comprises 13 residues. This CDR3 reads CASRTGQSRGYTF.

This chain joins TRBV3-1 and TRBJ2-1; TCRdb reports TRBD2, a call that lacks DNA to check it against. This CDR3 has 16 residues. Germline CDR1 and CDR2: LGHDT and YNNKEL (reference sequence). The CDR3 is CASSQARTSVYNEQFF.

The chain is built from TRBV10-3 and TRBJ2-3; TCRdb designates TRBD2, a call that cannot be tested without DNA. The CDR3 contains 13 residues. Germline V gene sequence: CDR1 ENHRY, CDR2 SYGVKD. CDR3: CAISLAGGPTPDF.

This chain links TRBV10-3 with TRBJ1-1. Germline V gene lookup returns CDR1 ENHRY and CDR2 SYGVKD. The CDR3 extends over 12 amino acids. The chain's CDR3 is CAISGGPEGAFF.

The genes are TRBV7-3 and TRBJ2-7; TCRdb indicates TRBD1, and absent DNA this call remains unverified. The CDR3 is 15 amino acids. CDR1 and CDR2 from the germline V gene are SGHTA and FQGTGA. The CDR3: CASSPGSGTVGEQYF.

This chain connects TRBV27 to TRBJ2-3; TCRdb returns TRBD2, unconfirmable since there is no DNA. Germline CDR1 reads MNHEY; CDR2 reads SMNVEV (reference sequence). This CDR3 is built from 16 residues. The CDR3 loop reads CASRPNGLAGGDTQYF.